Listed here are 28 T cell receptor beta chains from one sample, sequenced in a study of blood T cell repertoires in COVID-19. The assay was immunoSEQ multiplex PCR, and TCRdb's table has in-frame clones only and misses some. In the table there are 250,000 to 300,000 clones, roughly nine tenths of which are singletons. Material for sequencing was PBMCs or T cells enriched from blood (not recorded which). Receptors were obtained from a woman in her forties or fifties who had been exposed to COVID-19.

This rearrangement joins TRBV5-4 to TRBJ2-1, with 11 nucleotides matching TRBD2. The CDR3 extends over 16 amino acids. CDR1 is SGHNT and CDR2 is YYREEE in the germline V gene (reference sequence). Trimming took 0 bases from V and 10 from J; bases not matched to a gene: 9. The CDR3 loop reads CASSLGGSGGAREQFF. In DNA, the CDR3 is TGTGCCAGCAGCTTGGGAGGTAGCGGGGGGGCCCGGGAGCAGTTCTTC.

This chain uses TRBV4-1 with TRBJ2-1, with 7 bases that match TRBD1. The CDR3 spans 16 residues. Germline CDR1 and CDR2: MGHRA and YSYEKL. The trim removed 0 bases at V and 0 bases at J, leaving 2 bases unmatched. The CDR3, as DNA: TGCGCCAGCAGCCAAGAAACAGGGGACTCCTACAATGAGCAGTTCTTC. The encoded protein is CASSQETGDSYNEQFF.

The chain recombines TRBV28 with TRBJ2-2; D is undetermined. This CDR3 is 17 amino acids long. The V and J ends lost 2 bases and 1 base respectively, with 14 bases between them. Germline CDR1 MDHEN, CDR2 SYDVKM. CDR3 sequence reads: CASSLTAAAKNTGELFF. CDR3 bases: TGTGCCAGCAGTTTAACTGCGGCAGCTAAGAACACCGGGGAGCTGTTTTTT. Drawing the rest from reference TRBV28 and TRBJ2-2, the complete variable domain is DVKVTQSSRYLVKRTGEKVFLECVQDMDHENMFWYRQDPGLGLRLIYFSYDVKMKEKGDIPEGYSVSREKKERFSLILESASTNQTSMYLCASSLTAAAKNTGELFFGEGSRLTVL.

CDR3 in amino acids: CASSFNTGDGANVLTF. Here the CDR3 DNA reads TGTGCCAGTAGTTTTAACACAGGGGATGGGGCCAACGTCCTGACTTTC. V gene TRBV19 combines with J gene TRBJ2-6; TRBD1 matches 7 bases. The CDR3 extends over 16 amino acids. With V trimmed by 5 bases and J by 3 bases, 7 bases remained unmatched. The germline gives CDR1 LNHDA, CDR2 SQIVND (reference sequence). Variable domain in full (rest from reference TRBV19 and TRBJ2-6): DGGITQSPKYLFRKEGQNVTLSCEQNLNHDAMYWYRQDPGQGLRLIYYSQIVNDFQKGDIAEGYSVSREKKESFPLTVTSAQKNPTAFYLCASSFNTGDGANVLTFGAGSRLTVL.

This rearrangement joins TRBV5-1 to TRBJ1-4; a weak D match, TRBD1 (6 bases). Trimming took off 4 bases at V and 5 bases at J, with 12 bases between the two ends. The V gene's germline CDR1 is SGHRS and CDR2 YFSETQ. This CDR3 is built from 14 residues. The CDR3 spells CASSPLGQNEKLFF. DNA of the CDR3: TGCGCCAGCAGCCCCCTTGGACAGAATGAAAAACTGTTTTTT. Supplemented by reference TRBV5-1 and TRBJ1-4, the full variable domain reads KAGVTQTPRYLIKTRGQQVTLSCSPISGHRSVSWYQQTPGQGLQFLFEYFSETQRNKGNFPGRFSGRQFSNSRSEMNVSTLELGDSALYLCASSPLGQNEKLFFGSGTQLSVL.

The chain links TRBV27 to TRBJ1-5; D uncertain. Germline V lookup: CDR1 MNHEY, CDR2 SMNVEV (reference sequence). The length of the CDR3 is 14 residues. Trimming cost V 2 bases and J 6 bases, with 11 bases left between them. The CDR3 loop is CASSLEVGGQPQHF. DNA of the CDR3: TGTGCCAGCAGTTTAGAGGTAGGCGGTCAGCCCCAGCATTTT.

The CDR3 nucleotides are TGCGCCAGCAGCACTCCGGACAGCTCGAACACCGGGGAGCTGTTTTTT. Its protein is CASSTPDSSNTGELFF. The J gene is TRBJ2-2, the V gene TRBV5-1; D possibly corresponds to TRBD1 (6 bases). This CDR3 spans 16 amino acids. V lost 4 bases, J lost 0 bases, and 13 bases lay in between. CDR1 and CDR2 from the germline V gene are SGHRS and YFSETQ.

The V gene is TRBV12-5, the J gene TRBJ2-6; 7 nucleotides align to TRBD2. Germline CDR1 is LGHNT and CDR2 is FRNRAP. This CDR3 spans 18 amino acids. J lost 0 bases, V lost 3 bases, and 8 bases had no gene match. The CDR3 DNA reads as TGTGCTAGTGGTTTCTTGGGAGGGGTCGACTCTGGGGCCAACGTCCTGACTTTC. It yields the protein CASGFLGGVDSGANVLTF.

The chain carries TRBV5-4 and TRBJ2-7; weak D call: TRBD1 (6 bases). With 5 bases removed from V and 5 bases from J, the gap between germline ends came to 17 bases. From germline, CDR1 is SGHNT and CDR2 YYREEE (reference sequence). CDR3 length equals 14 residues. CDR3 sequence (DNA): TGTGCCAGCAGTCCACAGGGAGCCTACAACGAGCAGTACTTC. Its protein product is CASSPQGAYNEQYF.

In its sample, this clone was seen a few times. In nucleotides, the CDR3 is TGTGCCAGCAGCGGACACAAAATGAACACTGAAGCTTTCTTT. Its protein is CASSGHKMNTEAFF. V is TRBV9 and J is TRBJ1-1; D is unresolved. Looked up from germline, CDR1 is SGDLS and CDR2 is YYNGEE. Trimming shortened V by 3 bases and J by 0 bases, and 9 bases separated the two germline ends. The CDR3 is made up of 14 amino acids.

The chain couples TRBV7-8 to TRBJ1-6; D unclear. The CDR3 spans 16 residues. Germline-derived CDR1 and CDR2 are SGHVS and FQNEAQ. Trimming shortened V by 4 bases and J by 7 bases, and 17 bases separated the two germline ends. CDR3 loop: CASSSSGIIGNSPLHF. The CDR3 DNA sequence: TGTGCCAGCAGCTCGTCCGGTATAATCGGGAATTCACCCCTCCACTTT.

This clone appeared a few times. The chain couples TRBV19 to TRBJ1-5; 8 nucleotides line up with TRBD1. This CDR3 is 16 amino acids long. With 6 bases clipped from V and 4 bases from J, the junction kept 11 bases outside the gene matches. Germline V gene lookup returns CDR1 LNHDA and CDR2 SQIVND (reference sequence). CDR3 amino acids: CASRIDGTGRNQPQHF. The CDR3 nucleotides read TGTGCCAGTAGAATCGACGGGACAGGCCGAAATCAGCCCCAGCATTTT.

This chain joins TRBV11-3 and TRBJ2-1; 7 nucleotides align to TRBD2. This CDR3 is 16 amino acids long. With V trimmed by 4 bases and J by 0 bases, 6 bases remained unmatched. Germline CDR1 is SGHNT and CDR2 is YENEEA. CDR3 region: CASSWEGGRSYNEQFF. The CDR3 DNA reads as TGTGCCAGCAGCTGGGAGGGAGGACGCTCCTACAATGAGCAGTTCTTC.

The chain recombines TRBV19 with TRBJ2-7; D is undetermined. Germline V gives CDR1 LNHDA, CDR2 SQIVND (reference sequence). The CDR3 runs 13 residues. Trimming took 0 bases from V and 3 from J, leaving 6 bases between them. The CDR3 here is CASSIDYSYEQYF. For the CDR3, the DNA is TGTGCCAGTAGTATAGATTACAGCTACGAGCAGTACTTC.

The rearrangement joins TRBV9 to TRBJ2-1; 10 nucleotides line up with TRBD2. The CDR3 contains 15 residues. With 4 bases clipped from V and 6 bases from J, the junction kept 7 bases outside the gene matches. Germline V lookup: CDR1 SGDLS, CDR2 YYNGEE. The CDR3 spells CASSSSGGAPNEQFF. The DNA for the CDR3 is TGTGCCAGCAGCTCGAGCGGGGGGGCCCCCAATGAGCAGTTCTTC.

This chain connects TRBV4-1 to TRBJ1-4, with 7 bases matching TRBD1. CDR1 and CDR2 (germline): MGHRA, YSYEKL. V shed 4 bases, J shed 4 bases, and the junction held 6 bases outside the gene matches. The CDR3 totals 15 residues. The CDR3 loop is CASSLTGAFNEKLFF. DNA of the CDR3: TGCGCCAGCAGCCTTACAGGGGCTTTTAATGAAAAACTGTTTTTT.

This clone is a singleton in its sample. V gene TRBV30 combines with J gene TRBJ1-5; tentative D call: TRBD1 (5 bases). V lost 2 bases and J 1 base, leaving 9 bases between the germline ends. CDR1 GTSNPN and CDR2 SVGIG come from the germline V gene (reference sequence). This CDR3 has 14 residues. The CDR3 protein is CAWSSGGSNQPQHF. The DNA for the CDR3 is TGTGCCTGGAGTTCGGGGGGGAGCAATCAGCCCCAGCATTTT.

The gene calls are TRBV28 and TRBJ1-5; D perhaps matches TRBD1 (5 bases). Germline CDR1 reads MDHEN; CDR2 reads SYDVKM. With 3 bases removed from V and 2 bases from J, the gap between germline ends came to 17 bases. This CDR3 spans 17 amino acids. The CDR3 loop is CASSFTGKSMGNQPQHF. DNA for the CDR3: TGTGCCAGCAGTTTTACAGGAAAATCAATGGGCAATCAGCCCCAGCATTTT.

V is TRBV7-8 and J is TRBJ1-5; TRBD1 is a possible D gene (5 bases). The germline CDR1 and CDR2 sequences are SGHVS and FQNEAQ. Trimming cost V 1 base and J 8 bases, with 12 bases left between them. The CDR3 runs 14 residues. The CDR3 loop reads CASSLEAGREPQHF. In nucleotides, the CDR3 is TGTGCCAGCAGCTTAGAGGCAGGGAGGGAGCCCCAGCATTTT.

This clone was observed a single time. The chain recombines TRBV27 with TRBJ1-2; TRBD1 agrees at 12 bases. CDR3 length: 17 amino acids. Trimming took 5 bases from V and 2 from J; bases not matched to a gene: 9. The germline V gene has CDR1 MNHEY and CDR2 SMNVEV (reference sequence). CDR3 protein: CASSTYAGTGGNYGYTF. The CDR3 nucleotides are TGTGCCAGCAGTACGTACGCCGGGACAGGGGGCAACTATGGCTACACCTTC.

This chain links TRBV19 with TRBJ2-1, with 8 positions matching TRBD1. Trimming removed 4 bases from V and 5 bases from J; junction bases left unmatched: 1. The CDR3 spans 13 residues. Germline CDR1 and CDR2: LNHDA and SQIVND (reference sequence). As DNA, the CDR3 is TGTGCCAGTAGTAGGACAGGGAACAATGAGCAGTTCTTC. Translating it yields CASSRTGNNEQFF.

The genes are TRBV2 and TRBJ1-6, with D maybe TRBD1 (5 bases). There are 13 residues in the CDR3. Between the trimmed V and J ends, which lost 2 bases and 9 bases, there was a span of 8 bases. CDR1 is SNHLY, CDR2 FYNNEI, per germline. CDR3 sequence (DNA): TGTGCCAGCAGTGAAATGGGGCGTTCACCCCTCCACTTT. It is translated as CASSEMGRSPLHF.

The CDR3 region is CASTPDRPYGYTF. The CDR3 DNA sequence: TGTGCCAGCACTCCCGACAGGCCCTATGGCTACACCTTC. The chain links TRBV12-3 or TRBV12-4 to TRBJ1-2, with D possibly TRBD1 on 6 matching bases. V lost 7 bases to trimming and J lost 4 bases, with 13 bases between them. CDR3 length: 13 amino acids.

V is TRBV25-1 and J is TRBJ1-2, with D perhaps matching TRBD1 (6 bases). The CDR3 spans 15 residues. The ends were cut back, 5 bases at V and 8 bases at J, with 21 bases in the middle. CDR1 is MGHDK and CDR2 is SYGVNS in the germline V gene. The CDR3 bases are TGTGCCAGCAGTACTCCCGGGACATTGATATCAGGCTACACCTTC. Residues: CASSTPGTLISGYTF.

The chain uses TRBV28 and TRBJ2-1; 7 bases map to TRBD1. The J segment lost 7 bases and the V segment lost 5 bases, leaving 5 bases of the junction unmatched. This CDR3 comprises 13 residues. The V gene's germline CDR1 is MDHEN and CDR2 SYDVKM. This chain's CDR3 is CASSTIRGNEQFF. In DNA form, the CDR3 reads TGTGCCAGCAGTACAATCAGGGGGAATGAGCAGTTCTTC.

CDR3 region: CAWTRTGDYGYTF. CDR3 bases: TGTGCCTGGACCCGGACAGGGGACTATGGCTACACCTTC. The V and J genes are TRBV30 and TRBJ1-2, with 9 bases aligning to TRBD1. V lost 4 bases, J lost 3 bases, and 3 bases stayed unmatched. Germline V CDR1 and CDR2: GTSNPN, SVGIG (reference sequence). There are 13 residues in the CDR3.

The rearrangement joins TRBV3-1 (or the pseudogene TRBV3-2) to TRBJ2-1; 8 nucleotides line up with TRBD2. This CDR3 comprises 12 residues. The V and J ends lost 2 bases and 10 bases, in that order; junction bases with no gene match: 1. Per germline, CDR1 LGHDT and CDR2 YNNKEL (reference sequence). The CDR3: CASSQTSGEQFF. The CDR3 DNA is TGTGCCAGCAGCCAAACTAGCGGAGAGCAGTTCTTC.

The chain uses TRBV30 and TRBJ1-1; 8 bases match TRBD1. Germline assignment: CDR1 GTSNPN and CDR2 SVGIG (reference sequence). The junction had 2 bases not matched to a gene; V was cut back by 0 bases and J by 2 bases. The CDR3 loop spans 14 amino acids. This chain's CDR3 is CAWSVDRANTEAFF. CDR3 nucleotides: TGTGCCTGGAGTGTGGACAGGGCCAACACTGAAGCTTTCTTT.